The TCR beta chain described here comes from a study of blood T cell repertoires in COVID-19. The method was immunoSEQ multiplex PCR; TCRdb's version includes in-frame clones alone and lacks a portion of them. The table shows roughly 250,000 clones, with roughly four fifths occurring only once. The V gene's germline CDR1 is SGHTS and CDR2 YDEGEE. The CDR3 totals 15 residues. The V segment lost 4 bases and the J segment 7 bases; nucleotides outside the gene matches: 10. The sample consisted of peripheral blood. The chain couples TRBV5-8 to TRBJ1-4; 7 bases agree with TRBD1. This receptor was identified in a person between 70 and 80 years old with COVID-19, enrolled during active disease. This CDR3 reads CASSPRGQGGEKLFF. CDR3 DNA sequence: TGTGCCAGCAGCCCGAGGGGGCAGGGAGGTGAAAAACTGTTTTTT.